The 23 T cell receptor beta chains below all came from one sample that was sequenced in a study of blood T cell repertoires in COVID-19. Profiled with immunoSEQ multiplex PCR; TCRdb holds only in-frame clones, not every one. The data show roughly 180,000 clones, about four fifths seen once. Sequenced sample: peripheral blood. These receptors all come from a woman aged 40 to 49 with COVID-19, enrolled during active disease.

The CDR3 is CAIREGWNTEAFF. The CDR3 coding sequence is TGTGCCATCAGGGAGGGCTGGAACACTGAAGCTTTCTTT. The rearrangement links TRBV28 to TRBJ1-1; D is perhaps TRBD1 (5 bases). Trimming stripped 10 bases from V and 1 base from J, with 13 bases between. The CDR3 runs to 13 residues. CDR1 and CDR2 from the germline V gene are MDHEN and SYDVKM.

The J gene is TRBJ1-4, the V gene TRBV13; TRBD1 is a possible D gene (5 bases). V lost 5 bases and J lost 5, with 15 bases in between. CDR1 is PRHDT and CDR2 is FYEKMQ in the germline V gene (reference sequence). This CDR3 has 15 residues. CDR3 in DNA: TGTGCCAGCAGCCCCGGTCGGGGGATAAATGAAAAACTGTTTTTT. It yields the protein CASSPGRGINEKLFF.

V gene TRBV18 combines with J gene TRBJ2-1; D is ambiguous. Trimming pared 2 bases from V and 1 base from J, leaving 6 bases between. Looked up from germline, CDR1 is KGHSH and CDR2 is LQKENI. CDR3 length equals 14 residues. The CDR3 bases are TGTGCCAGCTCACCATGGGCTTCCTACAATGAGCAGTTCTTC. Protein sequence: CASSPWASYNEQFF.

CDR3 amino acids: CASSTFGEAYRGYTF. DNA of the CDR3: TGTGCCAGCAGTACTTTCGGGGAAGCTTATCGTGGCTACACCTTC. The chain links TRBV6-5 to TRBJ1-2; no clear D. Germline loops: CDR1 MNHEY, CDR2 SVGAGI. CDR3 length equals 15 residues. Trimming took 5 bases from V and 7 from J, leaving 20 bases between them.

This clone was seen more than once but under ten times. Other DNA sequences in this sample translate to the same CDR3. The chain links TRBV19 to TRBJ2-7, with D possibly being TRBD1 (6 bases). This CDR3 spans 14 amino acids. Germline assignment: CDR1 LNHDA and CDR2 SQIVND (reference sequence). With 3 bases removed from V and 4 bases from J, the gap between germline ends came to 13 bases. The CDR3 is CASSIGLRGYEQYF. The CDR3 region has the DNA TGTGCCAGTAGTATCGGCCTTAGGGGGTACGAGCAGTACTTC.

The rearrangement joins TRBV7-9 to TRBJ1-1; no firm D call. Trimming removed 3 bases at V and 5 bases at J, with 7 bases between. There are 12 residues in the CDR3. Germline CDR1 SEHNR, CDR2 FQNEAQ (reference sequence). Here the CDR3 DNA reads TGTGCCAGCAGCTTCGGGAGGACTGAAGCTTTCTTT. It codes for CASSFGRTEAFF.

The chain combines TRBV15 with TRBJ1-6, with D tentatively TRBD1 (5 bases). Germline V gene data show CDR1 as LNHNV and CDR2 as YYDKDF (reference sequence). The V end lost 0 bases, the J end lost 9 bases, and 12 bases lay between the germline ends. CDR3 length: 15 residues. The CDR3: CATSRDVGGTSPLHF. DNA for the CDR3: TGTGCCACCAGCAGAGATGTGGGGGGAACTTCACCCCTCCACTTT. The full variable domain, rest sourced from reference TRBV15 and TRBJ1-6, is DAMVIQNPRYQVTQFGKPVTLSCSQTLNHNVMYWYQQKSSQAPKLLFHYYDKDFNNEADTPDNFQSRRPNTSFCFLDIRSPGLGDTAMYLCATSRDVGGTSPLHFGNGTRLTVT.

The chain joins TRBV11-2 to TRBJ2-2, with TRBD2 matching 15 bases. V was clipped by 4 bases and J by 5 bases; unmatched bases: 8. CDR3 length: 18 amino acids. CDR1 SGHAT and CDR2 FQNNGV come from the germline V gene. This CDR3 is CASSSGTSGRIKTGELFF. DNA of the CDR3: TGTGCCAGCAGCTCGGGGACTAGCGGGAGGATCAAGACCGGGGAGCTGTTTTTT.

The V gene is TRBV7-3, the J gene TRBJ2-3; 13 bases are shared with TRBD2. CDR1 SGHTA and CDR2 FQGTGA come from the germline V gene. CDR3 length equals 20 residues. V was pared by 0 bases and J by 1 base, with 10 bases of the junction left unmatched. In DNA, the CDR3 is TGTGCCAGCAGCTTAACGTTGTCACTAGCGGGGGGGCCTGGCACAGATACGCAGTATTTT. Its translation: CASSLTLSLAGGPGTDTQYF. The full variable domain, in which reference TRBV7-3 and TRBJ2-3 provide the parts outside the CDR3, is GAGVSQTPSNKVTEKGKYVELRCDPISGHTALYWYRQSLGQGPEFLIYFQGTGAADDSGLPNDRFFAVRPEGSVSTLKIQRTERGDSAVYLCASSLTLSLAGGPGTDTQYFGPGTRLTVL.

CDR3 coding DNA: TGTGCCAGCAGTAGGGGGCTAGGCACTGAAGCTTTCTTT. Amino acids: CASSRGLGTEAFF. The J gene is TRBJ1-1, the V gene TRBV2, with TRBD1 matching over 7 bases. Germline V gene data show CDR1 as SNHLY and CDR2 as FYNNEI. There are 13 residues in the CDR3. The V and J ends lost 5 bases and 4 bases, in that order; junction bases with no gene match: 4.

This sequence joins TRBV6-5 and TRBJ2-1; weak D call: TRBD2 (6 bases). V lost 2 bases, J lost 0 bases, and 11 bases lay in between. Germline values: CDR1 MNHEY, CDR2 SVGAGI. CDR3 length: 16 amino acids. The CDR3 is CASSYVRGSSYNEQFF. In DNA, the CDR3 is TGTGCCAGCAGTTACGTCCGGGGGAGCTCCTACAATGAGCAGTTCTTC.

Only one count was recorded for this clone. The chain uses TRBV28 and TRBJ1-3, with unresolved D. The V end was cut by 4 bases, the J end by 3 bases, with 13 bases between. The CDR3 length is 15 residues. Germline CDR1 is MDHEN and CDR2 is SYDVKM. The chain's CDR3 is CASSYGEAIGNTIYF. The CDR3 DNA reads TGTGCCAGCAGTTACGGGGAAGCCATTGGAAACACCATATATTTT.

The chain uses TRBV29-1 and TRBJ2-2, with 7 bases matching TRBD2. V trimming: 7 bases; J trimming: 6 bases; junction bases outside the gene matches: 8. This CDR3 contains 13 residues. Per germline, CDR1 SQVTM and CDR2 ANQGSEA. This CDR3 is CSAERDYSGELFF. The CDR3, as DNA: TGCAGCGCAGAAAGGGACTACTCCGGGGAGCTGTTTTTT.

CDR3 sequence: CASSTPSGQETQYF. CDR3 coding DNA: TGTGCCAGCAGCACTCCGTCGGGCCAAGAGACCCAGTACTTC. The rearrangement links TRBV11-1 to TRBJ2-5; D gene unclear. This CDR3 spans 14 amino acids. V was cut by 5 bases and J by 1 base, with 11 bases left in between. The V gene's germline CDR1 is SGHAT and CDR2 FQDESV (reference sequence).

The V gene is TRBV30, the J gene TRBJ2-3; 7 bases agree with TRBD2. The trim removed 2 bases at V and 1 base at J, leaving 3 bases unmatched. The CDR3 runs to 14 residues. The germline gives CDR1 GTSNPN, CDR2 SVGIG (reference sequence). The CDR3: CAWSSGDGTDTQYF. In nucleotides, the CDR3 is TGTGCCTGGAGTAGCGGGGATGGCACAGATACGCAGTATTTT.

The CDR3 region is CASNSRDRAFATEAFF. The CDR3 coding sequence is TGTGCCAGCAACAGCCGGGACAGGGCATTCGCCACTGAAGCTTTCTTT. V is TRBV11-2 and J is TRBJ1-1; 9 bases line up with TRBD1. Germline CDR1 is SGHAT and CDR2 is FQNNGV. Losses at the gene ends were 7 bases for V and 4 bases for J; bases not matched to a gene: 13. The CDR3 is 16 residues long. Based on the CDR3 plus reference TRBV11-2 and TRBJ1-1, the full variable domain is EAGVAQSPRYKIIEKRQSVAFWCNPISGHATLYWYQQILGQGPKLLIQFQNNGVVDDSQLPKDRFSAERLKGVDSTLKIQPAKLEDSAVYLCASNSRDRAFATEAFFGQGTRLTVV.

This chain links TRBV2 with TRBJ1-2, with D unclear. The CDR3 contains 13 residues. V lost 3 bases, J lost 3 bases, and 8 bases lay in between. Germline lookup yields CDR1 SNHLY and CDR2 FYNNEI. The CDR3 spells CASSEVRDYGYTF. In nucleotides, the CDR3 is TGTGCCAGCAGTGAGGTCCGGGACTATGGCTACACCTTC. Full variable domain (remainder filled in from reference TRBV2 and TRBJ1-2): EPEVTQTPSHQVTQMGQEVILRCVPISNHLYFYWYRQILGQKVEFLVSFYNNEISEKSEIFDDQFSVERPDGSNFTLKIRSTKLEDSAMYFCASSEVRDYGYTFGSGTRLTVV.

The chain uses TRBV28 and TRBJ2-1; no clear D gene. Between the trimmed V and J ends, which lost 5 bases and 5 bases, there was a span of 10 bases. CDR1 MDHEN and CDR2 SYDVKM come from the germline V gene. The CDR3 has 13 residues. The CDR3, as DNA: TGTGCCAGCAGTCAGGCAAAGAACAATGAGCAGTTCTTC. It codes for CASSQAKNNEQFF.

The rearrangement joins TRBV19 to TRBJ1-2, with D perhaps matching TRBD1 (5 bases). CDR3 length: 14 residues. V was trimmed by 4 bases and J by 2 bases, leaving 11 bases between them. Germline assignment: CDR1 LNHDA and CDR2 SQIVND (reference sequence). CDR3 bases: TGTGCCAGTAGTACTGACGGGGGGAACTATGGCTACACCTTC. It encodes CASSTDGGNYGYTF. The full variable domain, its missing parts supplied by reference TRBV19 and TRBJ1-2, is DGGITQSPKYLFRKEGQNVTLSCEQNLNHDAMYWYRQDPGQGLRLIYYSQIVNDFQKGDIAEGYSVSREKKESFPLTVTSAQKNPTAFYLCASSTDGGNYGYTFGSGTRLTVV.

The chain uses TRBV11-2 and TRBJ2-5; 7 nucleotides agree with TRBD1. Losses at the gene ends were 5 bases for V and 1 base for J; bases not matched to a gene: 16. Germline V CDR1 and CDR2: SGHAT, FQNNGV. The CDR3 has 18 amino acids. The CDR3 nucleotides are TGTGCCAGCAGCACCCCCCGGGGTGGCCGGACAGGCCAAGAGACCCAGTACTTC. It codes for CASSTPRGGRTGQETQYF.

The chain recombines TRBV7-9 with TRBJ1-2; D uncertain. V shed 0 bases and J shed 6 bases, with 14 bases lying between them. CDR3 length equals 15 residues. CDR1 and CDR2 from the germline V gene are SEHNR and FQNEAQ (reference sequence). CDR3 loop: CASSLALPGANGYTF. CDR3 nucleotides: TGTGCCAGCAGCTTAGCGCTACCTGGAGCTAATGGCTACACCTTC.

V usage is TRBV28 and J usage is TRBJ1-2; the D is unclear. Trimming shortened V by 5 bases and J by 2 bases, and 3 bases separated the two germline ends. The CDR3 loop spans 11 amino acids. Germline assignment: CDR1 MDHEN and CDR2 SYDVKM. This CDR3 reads CASSRNYGYTF. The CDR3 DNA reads TGTGCCAGCAGTCGGAACTATGGCTACACCTTC.

The CDR3 coding sequence is TGTGCCAGCAGCTTACGGACTAGCGGCCGTAGTGAGCAGTTCTTC. Its translation: CASSLRTSGRSEQFF. The genes are TRBV7-9 and TRBJ2-1; 10 positions agree with TRBD2. Germline lookup yields CDR1 SEHNR and CDR2 FQNEAQ (reference sequence). Trimming at V came to 2 bases and at J to 9 bases, leaving 7 bases not matched to a gene. There are 15 residues in the CDR3.